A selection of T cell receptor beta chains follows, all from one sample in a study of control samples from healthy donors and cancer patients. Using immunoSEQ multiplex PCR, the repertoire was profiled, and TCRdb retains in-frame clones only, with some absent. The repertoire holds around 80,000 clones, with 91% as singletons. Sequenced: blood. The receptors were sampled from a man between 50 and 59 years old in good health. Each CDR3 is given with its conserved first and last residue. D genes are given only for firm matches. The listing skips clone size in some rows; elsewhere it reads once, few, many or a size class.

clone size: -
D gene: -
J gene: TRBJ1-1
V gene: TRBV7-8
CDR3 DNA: TGTGCCAGCAGCCGGAAAGTCGACACTGAAGCTTTCTTT
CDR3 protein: CASSRKVDTEAFF

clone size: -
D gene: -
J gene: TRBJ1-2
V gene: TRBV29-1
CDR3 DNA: TGCAGCGTGGACTGGGCTAACTATGGCTACACCTTC
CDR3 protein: CSVDWANYGYTF

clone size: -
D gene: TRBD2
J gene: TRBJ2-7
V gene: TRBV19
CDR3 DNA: TGTGCCAGTAGTAGACAAAGCGGGGACCCCTACGAGCAGTACTTC
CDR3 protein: CASSRQSGDPYEQYF

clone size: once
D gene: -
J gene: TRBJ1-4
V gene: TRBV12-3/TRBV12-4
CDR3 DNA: TGTGCCAGCAGTTTGGGGGGAAATGAAAAACTGTTTTTT
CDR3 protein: CASSLGGNEKLFF

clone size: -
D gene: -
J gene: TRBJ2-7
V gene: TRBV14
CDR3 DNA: TGTGCCAGCAGCCAAGGGGTGGGGCAGCAGTACTTC
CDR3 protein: CASSQGVGQQYF

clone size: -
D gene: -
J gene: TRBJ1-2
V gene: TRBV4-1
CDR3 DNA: TGCGCCAGCAGCCAAGAAGAGGGCCCCTATGGCTACACCTTC
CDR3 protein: CASSQEEGPYGYTF

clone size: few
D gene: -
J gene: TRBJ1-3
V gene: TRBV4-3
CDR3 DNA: TGCGCCAGCAGCCAAAACCAGGGAATAGGAAACACCATATATTTT
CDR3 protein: CASSQNQGIGNTIYF

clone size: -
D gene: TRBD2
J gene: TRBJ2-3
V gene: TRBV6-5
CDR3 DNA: TGTGCCAGCAAGGCCAGGACTAGCCTCACAGATACGCAGTATTTT
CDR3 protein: CASKARTSLTDTQYF

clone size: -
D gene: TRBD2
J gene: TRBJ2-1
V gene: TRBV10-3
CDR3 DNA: TGTGCCATCAGAGGTGAGCGGGGGATTAACAATGAGCAGTTCTTC
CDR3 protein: CAIRGERGINNEQFF

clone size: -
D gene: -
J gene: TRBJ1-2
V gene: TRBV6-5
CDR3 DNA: TGTGCCAGCAGTTACTCGAGCGGACTAGACTATGGCTACACCTTC
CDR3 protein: CASSYSSGLDYGYTF

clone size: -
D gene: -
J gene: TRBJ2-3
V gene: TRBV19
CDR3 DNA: TGTGCCAGTAGTCCTCGGACCCCGGGAGGCACAGATACGCAGTATTTT
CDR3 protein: CASSPRTPGGTDTQYF

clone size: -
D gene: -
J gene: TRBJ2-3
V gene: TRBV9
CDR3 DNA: TGTGCCAGCAGCTGGGGCAATAGCGATACGCAGTATTTT
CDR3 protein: CASSWGNSDTQYF

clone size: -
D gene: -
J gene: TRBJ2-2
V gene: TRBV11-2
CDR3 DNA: TGTGCCAGCAGCTTAGATTACACCGGGGAGCTGTTTTTT
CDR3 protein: CASSLDYTGELFF

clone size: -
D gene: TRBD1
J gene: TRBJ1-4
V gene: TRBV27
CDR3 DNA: TGTGCCAGCAGTTCACAGGGGAAGGGTGAAAAACTGTTTTTT
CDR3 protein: CASSSQGKGEKLFF

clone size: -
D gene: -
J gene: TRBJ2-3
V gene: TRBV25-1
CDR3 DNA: TGTGCCAGCAGCGGATGGAGTGCCCCTACGCAGTATTTT
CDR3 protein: CASSGWSAPTQYF

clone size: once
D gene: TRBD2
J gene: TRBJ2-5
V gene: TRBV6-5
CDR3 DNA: TGTGCCAGCAGCCCCACAGCGGGGAGAGAGACCCAGTACTTC
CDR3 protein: CASSPTAGRETQYF

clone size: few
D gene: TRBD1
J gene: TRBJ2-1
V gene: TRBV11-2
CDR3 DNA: TGTGCCAGCAGCGATTATCCGGGACAGGAGCAGTTCTTC
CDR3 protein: CASSDYPGQEQFF

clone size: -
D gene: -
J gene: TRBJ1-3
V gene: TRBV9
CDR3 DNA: TGTGCCAGCAGCGCACTTATCGGGGGTGGAAACACCATATATTTT
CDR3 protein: CASSALIGGGNTIYF

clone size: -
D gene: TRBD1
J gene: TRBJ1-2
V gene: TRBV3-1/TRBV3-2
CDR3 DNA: TGTGCCAGCAGCCCCTCCGGACAGGGAGGCTACACCTTC
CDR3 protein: CASSPSGQGGYTF

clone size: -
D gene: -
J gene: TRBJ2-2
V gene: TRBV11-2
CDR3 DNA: TGTGCCAGCAGCTTAGAATGGGGGAGCGGGGAGCTGTTTTTT
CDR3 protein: CASSLEWGSGELFF

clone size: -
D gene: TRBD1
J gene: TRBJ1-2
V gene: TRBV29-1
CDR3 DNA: TGCAGCGTTGAATCCGGGACAGTATATGGCTACACCTTC
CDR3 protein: CSVESGTVYGYTF

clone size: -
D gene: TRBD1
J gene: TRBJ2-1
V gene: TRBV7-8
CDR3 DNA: TGTGCCAGCAGCTTGGGGACAGGGAAGTTCTTC
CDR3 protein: CASSLGTGKFF

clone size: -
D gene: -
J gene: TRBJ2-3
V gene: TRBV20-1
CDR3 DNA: TGCAGTGCTAGTTTAGGGGTCTACACAGATACGCAGTATTTT
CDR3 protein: CSASLGVYTDTQYF

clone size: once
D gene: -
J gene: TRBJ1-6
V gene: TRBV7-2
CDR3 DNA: TGTGCCAGCAGCTTAGAAGCCAGGCCGGATTCACCCCTCCACTTT
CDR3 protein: CASSLEARPDSPLHF

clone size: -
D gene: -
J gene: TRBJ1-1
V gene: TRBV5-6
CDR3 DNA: TGTGCCAGCAGCTTGGGCCGGAACACTGAAGCTTTCTTT
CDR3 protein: CASSLGRNTEAFF

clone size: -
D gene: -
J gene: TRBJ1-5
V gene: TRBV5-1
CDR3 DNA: TGCGCCAGCAGCCCGGAAGGTCAGCCCCAGCATTTT
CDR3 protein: CASSPEGQPQHF

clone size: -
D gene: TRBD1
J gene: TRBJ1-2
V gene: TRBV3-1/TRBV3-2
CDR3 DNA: TGTGCCAGCAGCCAAAATCCAGGGGGCAGTGGTGGCTACACCTTC
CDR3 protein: CASSQNPGGSGGYTF

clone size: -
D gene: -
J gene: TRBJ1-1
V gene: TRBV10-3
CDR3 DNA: TGTGCCATCAGTGGTGCAGTCGACACTGAAGCTTTCTTT
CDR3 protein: CAISGAVDTEAFF

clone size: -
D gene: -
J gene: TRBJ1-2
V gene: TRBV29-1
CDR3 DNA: TGCAGCGCGGGTCCGGTAGGGGACGATAACTATGGCTACACCTTC
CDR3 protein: CSAGPVGDDNYGYTF

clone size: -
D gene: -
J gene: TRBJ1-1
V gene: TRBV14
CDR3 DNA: TGTGCCAGCAGCCAAGGGCGAGGGCCACCTACTGAAGCTTTCTTT
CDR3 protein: CASSQGRGPPTEAFF

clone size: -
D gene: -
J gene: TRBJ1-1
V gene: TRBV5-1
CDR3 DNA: TGCGCCAGCAGCTTGGCGGCAGGGAGGGACACTGAAGCTTTCTTT
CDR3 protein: CASSLAAGRDTEAFF

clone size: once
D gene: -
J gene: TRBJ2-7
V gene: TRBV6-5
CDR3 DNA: TGTGCCAGCAGTTCCTCGGGGGGCAGGAACGAGCAGTACTTC
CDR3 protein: CASSSSGGRNEQYF

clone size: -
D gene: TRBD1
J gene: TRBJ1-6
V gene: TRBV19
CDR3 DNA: TGTGCCAGTAGTATGGACAGGGATTCACCCCTCCACTTT
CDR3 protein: CASSMDRDSPLHF

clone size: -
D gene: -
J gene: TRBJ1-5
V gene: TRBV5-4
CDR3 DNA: TGTGCCAGCAATCCTTATTCCAGGGGTTGCTGCAATCAGCCCCAGCATTTT
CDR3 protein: CASNPYSRGCCNQPQHF

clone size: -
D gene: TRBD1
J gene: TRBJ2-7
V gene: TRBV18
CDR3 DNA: TGTGCCAGCTCACCGGGACAGGGGTCCCACGAGCAGTACTTC
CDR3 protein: CASSPGQGSHEQYF